One and the same sample provided the 3 T cell receptor beta chains below, sequenced in a study of control samples from healthy donors and cancer patients. Method: immunoSEQ multiplex PCR; TCRdb's copy keeps in-frame clones and lacks some. The sample lists around 59,000 clones; under 95% were seen once. Sequenced input: PBMCs. These receptors came from a man in his forties or fifties with colorectal cancer.

This clone was counted only a few times. V gene TRBV9 combines with J gene TRBJ1-6; weak D call: TRBD1 (6 bases). Germline V gives CDR1 SGDLS, CDR2 YYNGEE. Trimming took off 2 bases at V and 6 bases at J, with 9 bases between the two ends. This CDR3 spans 14 amino acids. The CDR3 DNA reads TGTGCCAGCAGCGTGACAGGAGGTAATTCACCCCTCCACTTT. Translated, it gives CASSVTGGNSPLHF.

This clone was recorded only once. The J gene is TRBJ2-2, the V gene TRBV11-2; TRBD2 agrees at 10 bases. CDR1 and CDR2 from the germline V gene are SGHAT and FQNNGV. V lost 5 bases and J lost 5; bases outside the gene matches: 8. This CDR3 region has 16 residues. CDR3 in DNA: TGTGCCAGCAGCCGGAGCGGGGGGGCCAAGACCGGGGAGCTGTTTTTT. Its protein product is CASSRSGGAKTGELFF.

The chain carries TRBV29-1 and TRBJ1-3; D gene ambiguous. From germline, CDR1 is SQVTM and CDR2 ANQGSEA. The V end lost 4 bases, the J end lost 2 bases, and 9 bases lay between the germline ends. This CDR3 spans 13 amino acids. Written as DNA, the CDR3 is TGCAGCGTTGCCCTTCCTCCTGGAAACACCATATATTTT. Translation gives CSVALPPGNTIYF.